A selection of T cell receptor beta chains follows, all from one sample in a study of blood T cell repertoires in COVID-19. Sequencing was performed with immunoSEQ multiplex PCR; in TCRdb, only in-frame clones are kept and a portion is missing. The sample lists about 330,000 clones; 80% to 90% were seen once. Material: PBMCs or T cells enriched from blood (not recorded which). Every receptor here comes from a young woman who had recovered from COVID-19. The CDR3 runs from the conserved cysteine through the conserved F or W. D genes are given only for firm matches. Clone size is not always given. Where it is, it says once, few, many or a class for expanded clones.

D gene	clone size	V gene	J gene	CDR3 protein
TRBD1	once	TRBV7-8	TRBJ2-3	CASSLVGPGGYTDTQYF
.	.	TRBV30	TRBJ1-2	CAWSPLETVSQNYGYTF
TRBD1	.	TRBV2	TRBJ2-6	CASSPMGQTSGANVLTF
.	.	TRBV29-1	TRBJ2-2	CSVWGGNTGELFF
.	.	TRBV30	TRBJ2-7	CAWSVQEEYEQYF
TRBD1	.	TRBV29-1	TRBJ2-7	CSVEKQGMGEQYF
.	.	TRBV3-1/TRBV3-2	TRBJ2-1	CASSQDRGLARGDEQFF
.	few	TRBV18	TRBJ1-6	CASSPGSLEGSPLHF
TRBD1	.	TRBV2	TRBJ1-4	CASSVEGQGGEKLFF
TRBD2	.	TRBV30	TRBJ2-1	CAWSVRFDSGGAGREQFF
.	once	TRBV27	TRBJ2-1	CASSLLGGNEQFF
TRBD2	.	TRBV10-1	TRBJ2-1	CASRKSGSADNEQFF
.	.	TRBV5-8	TRBJ2-3	CASSLGQGPDTQYF
.	.	TRBV3-1/TRBV3-2	TRBJ2-2	CASTKNRDTGELFF
TRBD2	.	TRBV27	TRBJ2-3	CASSLSPSPGGRDTQYF
TRBD2	once	TRBV7-8	TRBJ2-3	CASNSPSGGALTQYF
.	.	TRBV14	TRBJ1-2	CASTPKPRGYTF
.	.	TRBV4-1	TRBJ1-2	CASSLDGKGGGYTF
.	.	TRBV5-6	TRBJ1-5	CASSINSNQPQHF
.	once	TRBV5-8	TRBJ2-5	CASSLEPPGTWNGETQYF
.	once	TRBV30	TRBJ1-4	CAWSVRLGEKLFF
TRBD1	.	TRBV14	TRBJ1-2	CASSNLGQGAGYGYTF
TRBD2	.	TRBV9	TRBJ2-7	CASSPAREAEPYEQYF
.	.	TRBV5-1	TRBJ1-1	CASLTGVAGGRAFF
.	.	TRBV3-1/TRBV3-2	TRBJ1-1	CASSQRGRTEAFF
TRBD1	.	TRBV18	TRBJ2-3	CASSPGQGADTQYF
.	few	TRBV6-1	TRBJ1-6	CASSENSFYYNSPLHF
TRBD1	.	TRBV5-1	TRBJ2-2	CASSFTGGNTGELFF
.	.	TRBV12-3/TRBV12-4	TRBJ2-7	CASSSNYEQYF
.	.	TRBV19	TRBJ2-6	CASKVSPGANVLTF
.	.	TRBV12-3/TRBV12-4	TRBJ2-7	CASSFWGAYEQYF
TRBD2	.	TRBV10-3	TRBJ2-7	CAISESRGLLSYEQYF
TRBD1	.	TRBV5-1	TRBJ1-1	CASSPGLTGTEAFF